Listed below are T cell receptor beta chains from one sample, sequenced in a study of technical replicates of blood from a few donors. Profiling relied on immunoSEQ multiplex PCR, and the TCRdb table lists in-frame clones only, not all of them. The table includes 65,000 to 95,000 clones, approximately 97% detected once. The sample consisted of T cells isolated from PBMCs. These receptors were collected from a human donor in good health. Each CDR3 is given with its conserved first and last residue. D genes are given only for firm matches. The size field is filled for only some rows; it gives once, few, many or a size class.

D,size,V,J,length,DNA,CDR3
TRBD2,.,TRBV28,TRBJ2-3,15,TGTGCCAGCAGTTTCCAGCGGGAGATAACAGATACGCAGTATTTT,CASSFQREITDTQYF
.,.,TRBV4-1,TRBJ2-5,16,TGCGCCAGCAGCCAAGAGGACTATGACCGCCAAGAGACCCAGTACTTC,CASSQEDYDRQETQYF
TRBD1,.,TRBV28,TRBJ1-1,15,TGTGCCAGCAGTTTAAACAGGGGGCTCGACACTGAAGCTTTCTTT,CASSLNRGLDTEAFF
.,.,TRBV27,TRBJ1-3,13,TGTGCCAGCAGTTTTAGCTCTGGAAACACCATATATTTT,CASSFSSGNTIYF
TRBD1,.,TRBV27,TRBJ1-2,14,TGTGCCAGCACATCGACAGGGACGTTGAGAGGCTACACCTTC,CASTSTGTLRGYTF
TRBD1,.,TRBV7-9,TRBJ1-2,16,TGTGCCAGCAGCCTTGGACAGGGGGCATCGGACTATGGCTACACCTTC,CASSLGQGASDYGYTF
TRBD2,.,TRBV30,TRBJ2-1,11,TGTGGGGCGGGAGGGCCCAATGAGCAGTTCTTC,CGAGGPNEQFF
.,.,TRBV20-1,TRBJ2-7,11,TGCAGTGGGACTCCTTCGCGGGAGCAGTACTTC,CSGTPSREQYF
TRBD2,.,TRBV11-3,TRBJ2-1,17,TGTGCCAGCAGCTTAGAGGGACTAGCGGGAGGGGTTAATGAGCAGTTCTTC,CASSLEGLAGGVNEQFF
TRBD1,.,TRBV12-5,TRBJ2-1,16,TGTGCTAGTGGTTTGGTTGGACAGGGGGTGCACAATGAGCAGTTCTTC,CASGLVGQGVHNEQFF
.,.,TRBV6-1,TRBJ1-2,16,TGTGCCAGCAGTGAAGGTCTGGGGGGAAGTAACTATGGCTACACCTTC,CASSEGLGGSNYGYTF
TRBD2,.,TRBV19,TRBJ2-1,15,TGTGCCAGTAGCAGGACTAGCGGGAGGGTAAGGGAGCAGTTCTTC,CASSRTSGRVREQFF
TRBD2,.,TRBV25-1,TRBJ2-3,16,TGTGCCAGCAGTCCTGAAAGCGGGACCATCACAGATACGCAGTATTTT,CASSPESGTITDTQYF
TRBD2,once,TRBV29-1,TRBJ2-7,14,TGCAGCGTCGCCGCGGGAGGACGCGCCTACGAGCAGTACTTC,CSVAAGGRAYEQYF
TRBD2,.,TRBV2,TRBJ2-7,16,TGTGCCAGCAGTGAAGTCCTCAGCGGGAGTGTACACGAGCAGTACTTC,CASSEVLSGSVHEQYF
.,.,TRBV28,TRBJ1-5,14,TGTGCCAGCAGCCTCGACAGGAGGTATCAGCCCCAGCATTTT,CASSLDRRYQPQHF
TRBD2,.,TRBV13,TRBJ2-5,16,TGTGCCAGCAGACATCCTACTAGCGGGAGTGGAGAGACCCAGTACTTC,CASRHPTSGSGETQYF
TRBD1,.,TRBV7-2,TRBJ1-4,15,TGTGCCAGCAGCTTTGACAGGGGGCGAGGTGAAAAACTGTTTTTT,CASSFDRGRGEKLFF
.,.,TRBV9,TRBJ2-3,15,TGTGCCAGCAGCGTAGGGGCAGGGTCTACAGATACGCAGTATTTT,CASSVGAGSTDTQYF
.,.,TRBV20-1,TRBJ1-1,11,TGCAGTGTTCGGGGGAACACTGAAGCTTTCTTT,CSVRGNTEAFF
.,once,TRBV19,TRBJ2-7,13,TGTGCCAGTAGTAAACAGGGTACCTACGAGCAGTACTTC,CASSKQGTYEQYF
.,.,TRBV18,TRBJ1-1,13,TGTGCCAGCTCACCGTCGGTGAACACTGAAGCTTTCTTT,CASSPSVNTEAFF
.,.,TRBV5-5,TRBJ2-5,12,TGTGCCAGCAGCTTGCCGGGAGAGACCCAGTACTTC,CASSLPGETQYF
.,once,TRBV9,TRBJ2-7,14,TGTGCCAGCAGCGTGGGGGGACCCTCCTACGAGCAGTACTTC,CASSVGGPSYEQYF
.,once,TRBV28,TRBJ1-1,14,TGTGCCAGCAGCGTTTGGGGGGGTGGGACTGAAGCTTTCTTT,CASSVWGGGTEAFF
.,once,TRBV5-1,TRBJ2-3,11,TGCGCCAGCAGCCTAGCAGATACGCAGTATTTT,CASSLADTQYF
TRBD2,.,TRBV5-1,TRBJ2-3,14,TGCGCCAGCAGCGGGGGGGGGAGCACAGATACGCAGTATTTT,CASSGGGSTDTQYF
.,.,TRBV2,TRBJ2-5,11,TGTGCCAGCAGTGAAGCTAAGACCCAGTACTTC,CASSEAKTQYF
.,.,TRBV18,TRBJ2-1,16,TGTGCCAGCTCGCGCCTCAGGGGAGACTACTACAATGAGCAGTTCTTC,CASSRLRGDYYNEQFF
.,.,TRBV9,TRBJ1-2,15,TGTGCCAGCAGCGTCTCGAGGGCACCTAACTATGGCTACACCTTC,CASSVSRAPNYGYTF
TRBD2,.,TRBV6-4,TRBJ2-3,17,TGTGCCAGCAGTGATCCCGAAGCGGGATATACTCGGAATACGCAGTATTTT,CASSDPEAGYTRNTQYF
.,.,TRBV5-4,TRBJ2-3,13,TGTGCCAGCAGTCTTGCGGGATCAGATACGCAGTATTTT,CASSLAGSDTQYF
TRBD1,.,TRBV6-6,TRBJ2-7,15,TGTGCCAGCAGTCAAACCAGGACAGGGGGAAACGAGCAGTACTTC,CASSQTRTGGNEQYF
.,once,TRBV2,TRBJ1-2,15,TGTGCCAGCAGTGAATGGGGCAGGGGCGACTATGGCTACACCTTC,CASSEWGRGDYGYTF
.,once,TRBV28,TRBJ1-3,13,TGTGCCAGCATCCAGGGCTCTGGAAACACCATATATTTT,CASIQGSGNTIYF
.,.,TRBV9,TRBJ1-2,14,TGTGCCAGCAATGGGCAAGAGAATAACTATGGCTACACCTTC,CASNGQENNYGYTF
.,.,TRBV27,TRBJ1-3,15,TGTGCCAGCAGTTTATCAGCATACTCTGGAAACACCATATATTTT,CASSLSAYSGNTIYF
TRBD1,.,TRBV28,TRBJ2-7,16,TGTGCCAGCAGTCCTACAGGGGGCGCGGGGAACTACGAGCAGTACTTC,CASSPTGGAGNYEQYF
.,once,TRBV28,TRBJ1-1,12,TGTGCCAGCAGCCCGGGAGGAAGGGAAGCTTTCTTT,CASSPGGREAFF
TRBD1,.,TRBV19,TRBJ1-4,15,TGTGCCAGTTCGACCCTGACAGGGGGTGGTGAAAAACTGTTTTTT,CASSTLTGGGEKLFF
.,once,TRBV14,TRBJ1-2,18,TGTGCCAGCAGCCAAGAGCTAACCCTGGACACAGCCCACTATGGCTACACCTTC,CASSQELTLDTAHYGYTF
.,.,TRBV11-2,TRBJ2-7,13,TGTGCCAGCAGCTTAGTACCGGGGAGTGAGCAGTACTTC,CASSLVPGSEQYF
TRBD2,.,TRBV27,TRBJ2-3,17,TGTGCCAGCAGTACCCGGACTAGCGGGACTAGCACAGATACGCAGTATTTT,CASSTRTSGTSTDTQYF
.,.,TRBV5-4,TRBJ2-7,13,TGTGCCAGCATGGACGACAGTGCCTACGAGCAGTACTTC,CASMDDSAYEQYF
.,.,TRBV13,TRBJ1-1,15,TGTGCCAGCAGCTGGAGTGGCGGATTGAACACTGAAGCTTTCTTT,CASSWSGGLNTEAFF
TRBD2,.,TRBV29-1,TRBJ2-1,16,TGCAGCGTTGAGATTAGCGGGAGGGTCCCCTACAATGAGCAGTTCTTC,CSVEISGRVPYNEQFF
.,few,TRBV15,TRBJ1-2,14,TGTGCCACCAGCCCGCACAGGGACCTCTATGGCTACACCTTC,CATSPHRDLYGYTF
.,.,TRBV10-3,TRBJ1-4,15,TGTGCCATCAGTGAGAGGGAGGGAAGAAAAGAAAAACTGTTTTTT,CAISEREGRKEKLFF
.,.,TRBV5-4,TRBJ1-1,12,TGTGCCAGCAGCCGTCGCGGAACTGAAGCTTTCTTT,CASSRRGTEAFF
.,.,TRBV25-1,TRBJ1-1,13,TGTGCCAGCAGGGGGACAAGGTCTGACTTGGCTTTCTTT,CASRGTRSDLAFF
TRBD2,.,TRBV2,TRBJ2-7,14,TGTGCCAGCAGTGGGACTAGCGGGGGGTACGAGCAGTACTTC,CASSGTSGGYEQYF
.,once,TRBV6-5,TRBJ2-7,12,TGTGCCAGCGGGAAGACAGCCTACGAGCAGTACTTC,CASGKTAYEQYF
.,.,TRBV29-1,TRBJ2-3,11,TGCAGCGTTGAGGGGCACGATACGCAGTATTTT,CSVEGHDTQYF
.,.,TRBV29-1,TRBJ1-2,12,TGCAGCGTTCCTGGACACTTCTATGGCTACACCTTC,CSVPGHFYGYTF
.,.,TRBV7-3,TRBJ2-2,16,TGTGCCAGCAGCTTAACGTTAAGCGGGAACACCGGGGAGCTGTTTTTT,CASSLTLSGNTGELFF
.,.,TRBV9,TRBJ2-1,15,TGTGCCAGCAGCGTACGGGGGAGCTCCTACAATGAGCAGTTCTTC,CASSVRGSSYNEQFF
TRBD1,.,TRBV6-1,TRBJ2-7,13,TGTGCCATAAGGACAGGGCCCTCCTACGAGCAGTACTTC,CAIRTGPSYEQYF
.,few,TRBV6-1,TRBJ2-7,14,TGTGCCAGCAGTGAAAACAGGGGAGGCTACGAGCAGTACTTC,CASSENRGGYEQYF
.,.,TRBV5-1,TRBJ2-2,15,TGCGCCAGCAGCCCCCTAGGCAGATACACCGGGGAGCTGTTTTTT,CASSPLGRYTGELFF
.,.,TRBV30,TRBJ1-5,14,TGTGCCTGGAGTCCGACGACTGGAAATCAGCCCCAGCATTTT,CAWSPTTGNQPQHF